This entry lists 32 T cell receptor beta chains sequenced from one sample in a study of cytomegalovirus exposure and HLA in healthy donors. PCR employed 60 Vbeta and 13 Jbeta primers. Only in-frame clones appear in the TCRdb table, and some are missing; sequencing was by immunoSEQ multiplex PCR. The sample totals tens of thousands of clones; its top ten clones hold approximately 2.7%. Specimen: PBMCs. These receptors were collected from a man in his forties or fifties in good health and CMV-seronegative.

This sequence joins TRBV9 and TRBJ2-3; D is perhaps TRBD2 (6 bases). This CDR3 has 16 amino acids. CDR1 SGDLS and CDR2 YYNGEE come from the germline V gene. V was shortened by 0 bases and J by 0 bases, with 11 bases between the two germline ends. The CDR3 loop reads CASSVVAAPSTDTQYF. As DNA, the CDR3 is TGTGCCAGCAGCGTAGTAGCGGCCCCTAGCACAGATACGCAGTATTTT.

V and J are TRBV5-6 and TRBJ1-5; no clear D. Germline V gives CDR1 SGHDT, CDR2 YYEEEE. The CDR3 has 14 amino acids. V was trimmed by 2 bases and J by 2 bases, leaving 8 bases between them. The CDR3 here is CASSFTGGNQPQHF. As DNA, the CDR3 is TGTGCCAGCAGCTTTACGGGAGGCAATCAGCCCCAGCATTTT.

The chain carries TRBV30 and TRBJ2-2; 9 nucleotides align to TRBD1. This CDR3 has 15 amino acids. V lost 6 bases and J lost 3; bases outside the gene matches: 8. Germline CDR1 and CDR2: GTSNPN and SVGIG (reference sequence). This CDR3 reads CACKGTGIYTGELFF. CDR3 in DNA: TGTGCCTGCAAGGGGACAGGGATATACACCGGGGAGCTGTTTTTT.

The V gene is TRBV6-1, the J gene TRBJ1-1; D remains unclear. CDR1 and CDR2 from the germline V gene are MNHNS and SASEGT. Trimming stripped 3 bases from V and 7 bases from J, with 12 bases between. The CDR3 totals 13 residues. This CDR3 reads CASSEREMGEAFF. The CDR3 nucleotides are TGTGCCAGCAGTGAGAGGGAAATGGGTGAAGCTTTCTTT.

The V call is TRBV25-1, the J call TRBJ2-7, with 7 bases identical to TRBD1. CDR3 length: 14 amino acids. CDR1 and CDR2 from the germline V gene are MGHDK and SYGVNS. The V and J ends lost 6 bases and 6 bases, in that order; junction bases with no gene match: 11. CDR3 in amino acids: CASSVRDRWSEQYF. DNA of the CDR3: TGTGCCAGCAGCGTCCGGGACAGATGGTCCGAGCAGTACTTC.

The V gene is TRBV6-5, the J gene TRBJ1-1, with D possibly being TRBD1 (5 bases). Trimming took off 0 bases at V and 3 bases at J, with 11 bases between the two ends. This CDR3 is 15 amino acids long. Per germline, CDR1 MNHEY and CDR2 SVGAGI. The CDR3 nucleotides are TGTGCCAGCAGTTACTCTTGGCAGGGTCACACTGAAGCTTTCTTT. Protein product: CASSYSWQGHTEAFF.

This chain joins TRBV28 and TRBJ2-5; 12 nucleotides align to TRBD2. CDR3 length equals 16 residues. Germline V gene data show CDR1 as MDHEN and CDR2 as SYDVKM. V lost 7 bases and J lost 5; bases outside the gene matches: 11. DNA for the CDR3: TGTGCCAGCACGCTAGCGGGGGGGCGTCAAAGGGAGACCCAGTACTTC. It specifies CASTLAGGRQRETQYF.

The chain recombines TRBV7-6 with TRBJ2-3; D remains unclear. Germline V CDR1 and CDR2: SGHVS, FNYEAQ. V was pared by 5 bases and J by 0 bases, with 3 bases between. This CDR3 region has 12 residues. CDR3 region: CASSTSTDTQYF. Written as DNA, the CDR3 is TGTGCCAGCAGCACTAGCACAGATACGCAGTATTTT.

The gene calls are TRBV6-1 and TRBJ1-2; 7 bases are shared with TRBD1. The length of the CDR3 is 14 residues. Germline CDR1 is MNHNS and CDR2 is SASEGT. Trimming removed 5 bases from V and 4 bases from J; junction bases left unmatched: 7. CDR3 DNA: TGTGCCAGCAGTCGAAATACAGGGGCCTATGGCTACACCTTC. Translation: CASSRNTGAYGYTF.

The chain employs TRBV7-3 and TRBJ2-3; tentative D call: TRBD2 (6 bases). The CDR3 extends over 16 amino acids. The germline V gene has CDR1 SGHTA and CDR2 FQGTGA. Trimming left V 5 bases short and J 0 bases short, with 15 bases between. CDR3 region: CASSQGSGFSTDTQYF. DNA for the CDR3: TGTGCCAGCAGCCAGGGTAGCGGCTTCAGCACAGATACGCAGTATTTT.

The genes are TRBV4-1 and TRBJ2-3; weak D call: TRBD2 (5 bases). Trimming removed 0 bases from V and 6 bases from J, with 19 bases in between. Germline V CDR1 and CDR2: MGHRA, YSYEKL. The CDR3 runs 17 residues. The CDR3 DNA is TGCGCCAGCAGCCAAGATAAAGGACGGGGATACTCTGATACGCAGTATTTT. This sequence encodes CASSQDKGRGYSDTQYF.

The genes are TRBV7-3 and TRBJ2-3, with TRBD2 matching 11 bases. CDR1 and CDR2 from the germline V gene are SGHTA and FQGTGA. CDR3 length: 16 residues. V lost 5 bases and J lost 4; bases outside the gene matches: 8. The CDR3 nucleotides are TGTGCCAGCAGCGTCTCCGGGACTAGCGGCCCAGATACGCAGTATTTT. As protein: CASSVSGTSGPDTQYF.

The V and J genes are TRBV30 and TRBJ2-5, with D possibly being TRBD2 (6 bases). With 3 bases removed from V and 2 bases from J, the gap between germline ends came to 10 bases. Germline CDR1 reads GTSNPN; CDR2 reads SVGIG (reference sequence). The CDR3 has 13 amino acids. The CDR3 protein is CAWSGSIQETQYF. The CDR3 coding sequence is TGTGCCTGGAGCGGGAGCATTCAAGAGACCCAGTACTTC.

The V call is TRBV27, the J call TRBJ2-7; D might be TRBD1 (6 bases). Trimming left V 6 bases short and J 1 base short, with 25 bases between. This CDR3 has 18 residues. Per the germline V gene, CDR1 is MNHEY and CDR2 is SMNVEV (reference sequence). The chain's CDR3 is CASRTKRAGEYRSYEQYF. DNA for the CDR3: TGTGCCAGCAGGACGAAACGGGCAGGGGAGTATAGATCCTACGAGCAGTACTTC.

This chain connects TRBV5-5 to TRBJ2-7, with D possibly matching TRBD2 (5 bases). Trimming left V 5 bases short and J 4 bases short, with 10 bases between. Per the germline V gene, CDR1 is SGHKS and CDR2 is YYEKEE (reference sequence). CDR3 length equals 12 residues. CDR3 protein: CASRQDYYEQYF. CDR3 DNA sequence: TGTGCCAGCAGACAAGACTATTACGAGCAGTACTTC.

This sequence joins TRBV11-2 and TRBJ2-5, with no clear D. There are 14 residues in the CDR3. Germline V gene data show CDR1 as SGHAT and CDR2 as FQNNGV. The V end lost 0 bases, the J end lost 0 bases, and 5 bases lay between the germline ends. The DNA for the CDR3 is TGTGCCAGCAGCTTAGACAGGTACCAAGAGACCCAGTACTTC. Translation: CASSLDRYQETQYF.

The rearrangement uses TRBV19 and TRBJ1-5, with TRBD1 identical over 7 bases. Germline V lookup: CDR1 LNHDA, CDR2 SQIVND (reference sequence). CDR3 size: 13 residues. The chain's CDR3 is CATGPGGYQPQHF. DNA for the CDR3: TGTGCGACAGGGCCTGGGGGGTATCAGCCCCAGCATTTT.

CDR3 bases: TGTGCCAGCAGTTCCCCCCCGGGGGGGATAGGGTTGGACACTGAAGCTTTCTTT. It translates to CASSSPPGGIGLDTEAFF. The chain is built from TRBV27 and TRBJ1-1; weak D call: TRBD1 (5 bases). The V gene lost 4 bases and the J gene lost 3 bases, with 24 bases spanning the gap. The CDR3 spans 18 residues. Germline V CDR1 and CDR2: MNHEY, SMNVEV (reference sequence).

The rearrangement links TRBV7-9 to TRBJ2-3, with a possible D match to TRBD2 (5 bases). Germline V lookup: CDR1 SEHNR, CDR2 FQNEAQ (reference sequence). This CDR3 region has 13 residues. The V and J ends lost 1 base and 5 bases respectively, with 7 bases between them. DNA for the CDR3: TGTGCCAGCAGCTTAGGCGGGCGAGATACGCAGTATTTT. Its protein product is CASSLGGRDTQYF.

The CDR3 region is CASKRVVDTQYF. The CDR3, as DNA: TGTGCAAGCAAGAGGGTGGTGGATACGCAGTATTTT. The chain employs TRBV12-2 and TRBJ2-3; the table gives TRBD2 as D, unverified against the DNA. TRBV12-2 is a pseudogene. This CDR3 is 12 amino acids long.

V and J are TRBV5-1 and TRBJ2-1, with 16 bases matching TRBD2. Trimming took 4 bases from V and 8 from J; bases not matched to a gene: 18. Germline V lookup: CDR1 SGHRS, CDR2 YFSETQ. This CDR3 comprises 20 residues. The CDR3 is CASSLLGTSGGAPPRDEQFF. CDR3 coding DNA: TGCGCCAGCAGCCTGCTGGGGACTAGCGGGGGGGCGCCCCCTCGGGATGAGCAGTTCTTC.

The chain carries TRBV9 and TRBJ2-3; D might be TRBD2 (6 bases). The germline gives CDR1 SGDLS, CDR2 YYNGEE. Trimming took off 0 bases at V and 1 base at J, with 9 bases between the two ends. The CDR3 is made up of 15 amino acids. The CDR3 loop is CASSVESGRTDTQYF. The CDR3 DNA reads as TGTGCCAGCAGCGTAGAGAGCGGGCGCACAGATACGCAGTATTTT.

This chain links TRBV5-1 with TRBJ1-1; 7 positions match TRBD1. V trimming: 6 bases; J trimming: 6 bases; junction bases outside the gene matches: 14. The CDR3 has 15 amino acids. Germline V gene data show CDR1 as SGHRS and CDR2 as YFSETQ. The CDR3 loop reads CASTTGAQGSSEAFF. CDR3 in DNA: TGCGCCAGCACAACGGGGGCACAGGGGTCGTCTGAAGCTTTCTTT.

The chain recombines TRBV30 with TRBJ1-2; TRBD1 aligns across 7 bases. Trimming cost V 2 bases and J 4 bases; bases outside gene matches: 7. There are 14 residues in the CDR3. The germline gives CDR1 GTSNPN, CDR2 SVGIG (reference sequence). In DNA, the CDR3 is TGTGCCTGGAGTATGGCAGGGGGAAGCTATGGCTACACCTTC. This codes for CAWSMAGGSYGYTF.

The genes are TRBV6-1 and TRBJ2-2; D is possibly TRBD1 (5 bases). Germline loops: CDR1 MNHNS, CDR2 SASEGT. V gave up 3 bases and J gave up 4 bases, with 12 bases separating them. This CDR3 is built from 15 residues. The CDR3 region is CASSDDPRGTGELFF. The CDR3 DNA reads TGTGCCAGCAGTGACGATCCTAGGGGCACCGGGGAGCTGTTTTTT.

The chain has TRBV12-5 and TRBJ2-5; weak D call: TRBD2 (6 bases). Trimming cost V 1 base and J 2 bases, with 11 bases left between them. This CDR3 has 15 amino acids. Germline V gives CDR1 LGHNT, CDR2 FRNRAP. CDR3 amino acids: CASGLEGGIQETQYF. The CDR3 DNA is TGTGCTAGTGGTTTGGAAGGCGGGATTCAAGAGACCCAGTACTTC.

The V and J genes are TRBV2 and TRBJ1-2; 7 bases fit TRBD1. Germline loops: CDR1 SNHLY, CDR2 FYNNEI. This CDR3 comprises 13 residues. The trim removed 7 bases at V and 4 bases at J, leaving 6 bases unmatched. CDR3 nucleotides: TGTGCCAGCATCGACAGGGCGATCTATGGCTACACCTTC. Amino acids: CASIDRAIYGYTF. The whole variable domain, remainder taken from reference TRBV2 and TRBJ1-2, is EPEVTQTPSHQVTQMGQEVILRCVPISNHLYFYWYRQILGQKVEFLVSFYNNEISEKSEIFDDQFSVERPDGSNFTLKIRSTKLEDSAMYFCASIDRAIYGYTFGSGTRLTVV.

This rearrangement joins TRBV14 to TRBJ2-2, with a possible D match to TRBD1 (5 bases). The CDR3 runs 15 residues. The V end lost 4 bases, the J end lost 0 bases, and 9 bases lay between the germline ends. The germline CDR1 and CDR2 sequences are SGHDN and FVKESK. The chain's CDR3 is CASSPQTANTGELFF. CDR3 DNA: TGTGCCAGCAGCCCTCAGACAGCGAACACCGGGGAGCTGTTTTTT.

V and J are TRBV7-9 and TRBJ2-1; D might be TRBD2 (6 bases). Per the germline V gene, CDR1 is SEHNR and CDR2 is FQNEAQ (reference sequence). Trimming left V 4 bases short and J 12 bases short, with 25 bases between. CDR3 length equals 16 residues. The CDR3 nucleotides are TGTGCCAGCAGCTCCAACCGGGACTCACAAATACAAGCGCAGTTCTTC. Translated: CASSSNRDSQIQAQFF.

The chain couples TRBV6-5 to TRBJ1-6; TRBD1 might be the D (6 bases). Trimming took 2 bases from V and 6 from J, leaving 14 bases between them. Germline V gene data show CDR1 as MNHEY and CDR2 as SVGAGI. This CDR3 comprises 16 residues. CDR3 sequence (DNA): TGTGCCAGCAGTTACGGGCAACAGGGTGGTAATTCACCCCTCCACTTT. This translates into CASSYGQQGGNSPLHF.

J is TRBJ1-2 and V is TRBV5-1; 11 bases fit TRBD1. The germline V gene encodes CDR1 SGHRS and CDR2 YFSETQ. Trimming cost V 4 bases and J 4 bases; bases outside gene matches: 12. CDR3 length: 17 residues. The CDR3 bases are TGCGCCAGCAGCCCAGGAGGGGGACAGGGGGAAATCTATGGCTACACCTTC. Amino acids: CASSPGGGQGEIYGYTF. The entire variable domain, with the rest obtained from reference TRBV5-1 and TRBJ1-2, is as follows: KAGVTQTPRYLIKTRGQQVTLSCSPISGHRSVSWYQQTPGQGLQFLFEYFSETQRNKGNFPGRFSGRQFSNSRSEMNVSTLELGDSALYLCASSPGGGQGEIYGYTFGSGTRLTVV.

The genes are TRBV30 and TRBJ1-4, with TRBD1 as a possible D gene (6 bases). This CDR3 contains 13 residues. Germline-derived CDR1 and CDR2 are GTSNPN and SVGIG (reference sequence). Trimming pared 0 bases from V and 7 bases from J, leaving 9 bases between. This chain's CDR3 is CAWSVGGAEKLFF. CDR3 bases: TGTGCCTGGAGTGTAGGGGGGGCTGAAAAACTGTTTTTT.